The T cell receptor beta chain under discussion was sequenced for a study of cytomegalovirus exposure and HLA in healthy donors. The wider study: In an early release, HLA-typed donors contributed 90 million or so unique TCR sequences. Study-level findings and limits: In a later analysis, TCR beta V- and J-gene trimming was associated with a missense DCLRE1C variant.

Per the germline V gene, CDR1 is MGHRA and CDR2 is YSYEKL. The ends lost 1 base at V and 3 bases at J; junction bases unmatched: 14. CDR3 length equals 18 residues. Details on this clone: Its target is unknown.

The study ran its PCR with 60 Vbeta and 13 Jbeta primers. Some clones are missing from TCRdb's copy, which holds only in-frame ones; the method was immunoSEQ multiplex PCR. The data show about 160,000 clones, 84% seen once. The rearrangement links TRBV4-1 to TRBJ2-5; 7 bases agree with TRBD2. Sequenced input: PBMCs. The TCR originated in a man younger than 35 in good health and CMV-seronegative. The CDR3 region has the DNA TGCGCCAGCAGCCAAGCATGGGGCGGGGCGGGGGTTGAAGAGACCCAGTACTTC. Its translation: CASSQAWGGAGVEETQYF.